Listed below are T cell receptor beta chains from one sample, sequenced in a study of control samples from healthy donors and cancer patients. Libraries were prepared by immunoSEQ multiplex PCR; TCRdb keeps only in-frame clonotypes and omits some of them. The sample includes fewer than 200,000 clones, roughly 94% seen only once; the top ten take about 15%. Sequenced input: PBMCs. These receptors all stem from a man between 60 and 75 years old with colorectal cancer. Each CDR3 is given without its conserved first and last residue.

>TRBV6-5|13|TRBJ1-1
ASQGFGSITTEAF
>TRBV5-4|12|TRBJ1-1
ASSLWGLNTEAF
>TRBV27|12|TRBJ1-5
ASSSGQGYQPQH
>TRBV6-2/TRBV6-3|12|TRBJ2-4
ASSYGGVKNIQY
>TRBV6-5|11|TRBJ1-1
ASSDRTNTEAF
>TRBV7-9|11|TRBJ2-1
ASSLGEGNEQF
>TRBV5-1|12|TRBJ1-1
ASSSGGIGTEAF
>TRBV11-2|14|TRBJ2-1
ASSSAAASSYNEQF
>TRBV25-1|12|TRBJ1-3
ASSEFKLGNTIY
>TRBV6-2/TRBV6-3|11|TRBJ2-2
ASSGQNTGELF
>TRBV3-1/TRBV3-2|13|TRBJ1-1
ASSQGQGLNTEAF